This T cell receptor beta chain comes out of a study of blood T cell repertoires in COVID-19. Germline-derived CDR1 and CDR2 are LNHDA and SQIVND (reference sequence). Trimming took off 3 bases at V and 1 base at J, with 8 bases between the two ends. This CDR3 contains 14 residues. Individuals drawn from about 26 US areas were about 18 to 89 years old. Assignments of participants to cohorts depended upon their own reported clinical history. The assay was immunoSEQ multiplex PCR, and TCRdb's table has in-frame clones only and misses some. The table includes about 200,000 clones, 85% detected once. The chain uses TRBV19 and TRBJ2-3; the D gene is possibly TRBD1 (5 bases). The sequenced sample was PBMCs or T cells enriched from blood (not recorded which). This sequence originates from a man aged 40-49 years who had recovered from COVID-19. The CDR3 reads CASSITTGTDTQYF. The CDR3 DNA follows: TGTGCCAGTAGTATTACGACAGGCACAGATACGCAGTATTTT. Drawing the rest from reference TRBV19 and TRBJ2-3, the complete variable domain is DGGITQSPKYLFRKEGQNVTLSCEQNLNHDAMYWYRQDPGQGLRLIYYSQIVNDFQKGDIAEGYSVSREKKESFPLTVTSAQKNPTAFYLCASSITTGTDTQYFGPGTRLTVL.